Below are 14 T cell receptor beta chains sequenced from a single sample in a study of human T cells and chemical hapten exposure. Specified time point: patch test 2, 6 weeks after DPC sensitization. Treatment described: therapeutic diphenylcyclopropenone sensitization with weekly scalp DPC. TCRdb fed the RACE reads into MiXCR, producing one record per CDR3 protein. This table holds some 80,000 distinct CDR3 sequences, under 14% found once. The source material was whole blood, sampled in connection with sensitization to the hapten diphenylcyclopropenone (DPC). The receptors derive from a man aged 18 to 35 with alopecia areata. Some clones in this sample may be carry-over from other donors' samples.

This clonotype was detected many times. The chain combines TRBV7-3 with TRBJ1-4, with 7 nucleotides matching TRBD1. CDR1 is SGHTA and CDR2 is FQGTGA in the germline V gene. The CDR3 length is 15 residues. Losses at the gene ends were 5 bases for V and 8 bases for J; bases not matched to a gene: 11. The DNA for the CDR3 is TGTGCCAGCAGCCGAACCCGGGACAGAAGAGAAAAACTGTTTTTT. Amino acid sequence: CASSRTRDRREKLFF.

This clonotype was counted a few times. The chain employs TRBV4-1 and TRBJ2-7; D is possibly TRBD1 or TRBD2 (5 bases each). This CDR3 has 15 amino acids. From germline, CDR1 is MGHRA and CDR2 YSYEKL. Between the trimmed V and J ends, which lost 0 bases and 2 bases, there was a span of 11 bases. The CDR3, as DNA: TGCGCCAGCAGCCAAGAGGACCGGGACCCCTACGAGCAGTACTTC. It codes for CASSQEDRDPYEQYF.

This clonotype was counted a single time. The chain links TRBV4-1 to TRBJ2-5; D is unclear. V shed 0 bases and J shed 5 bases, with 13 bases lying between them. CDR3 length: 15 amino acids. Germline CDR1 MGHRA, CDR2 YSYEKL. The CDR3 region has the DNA TGCGCCAGCAGCCAAGAGAGTAAGGTTGGCGAGACCCAGTACTTC. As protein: CASSQESKVGETQYF.

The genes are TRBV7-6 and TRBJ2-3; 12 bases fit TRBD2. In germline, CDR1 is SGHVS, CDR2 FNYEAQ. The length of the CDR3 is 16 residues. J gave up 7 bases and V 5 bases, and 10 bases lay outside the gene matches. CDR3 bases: TGTGCCAGCAGCCAAGGGACTAGCGGGCCCGGGTATACGCAGTATTTT. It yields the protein CASSQGTSGPGYTQYF.

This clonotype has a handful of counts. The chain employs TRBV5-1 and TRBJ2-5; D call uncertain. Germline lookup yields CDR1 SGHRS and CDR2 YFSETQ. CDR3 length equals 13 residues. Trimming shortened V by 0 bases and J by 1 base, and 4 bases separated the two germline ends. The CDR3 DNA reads TGCGCCAGCAGCTTGGTGCCCCAAGAGACCCAGTACTTC. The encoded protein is CASSLVPQETQYF.

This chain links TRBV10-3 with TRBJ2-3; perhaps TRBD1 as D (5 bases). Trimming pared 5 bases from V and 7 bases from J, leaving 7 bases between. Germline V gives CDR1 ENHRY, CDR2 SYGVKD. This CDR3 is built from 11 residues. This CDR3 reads CAISPGYTQYF. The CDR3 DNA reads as TGTGCCATCAGTCCAGGGTATACGCAGTATTTT.

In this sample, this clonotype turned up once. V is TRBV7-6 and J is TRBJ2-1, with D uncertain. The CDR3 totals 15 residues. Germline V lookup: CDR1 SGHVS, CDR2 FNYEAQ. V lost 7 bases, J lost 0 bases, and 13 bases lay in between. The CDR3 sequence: CASNPYKSSYNEQFF. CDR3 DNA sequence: TGTGCCAGCAACCCCTACAAAAGCTCCTACAATGAGCAGTTCTTC.

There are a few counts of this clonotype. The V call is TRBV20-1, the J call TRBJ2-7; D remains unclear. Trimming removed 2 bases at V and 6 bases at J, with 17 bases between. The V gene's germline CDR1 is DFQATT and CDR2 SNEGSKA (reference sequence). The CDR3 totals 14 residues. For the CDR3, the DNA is TGCAGTGCTAGATCCGCGCGGTTCTTTTCCGAGCAGTACTTC. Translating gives CSARSARFFSEQYF.

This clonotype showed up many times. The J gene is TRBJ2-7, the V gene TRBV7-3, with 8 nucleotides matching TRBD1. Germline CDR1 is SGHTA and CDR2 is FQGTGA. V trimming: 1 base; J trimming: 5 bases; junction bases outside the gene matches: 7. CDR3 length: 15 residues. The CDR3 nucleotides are TGTGCCAGCAGCTTAAAAAGGACAGGGAGCCACGAGCAGTACGTC. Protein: CASSLKRTGSHEQYV.

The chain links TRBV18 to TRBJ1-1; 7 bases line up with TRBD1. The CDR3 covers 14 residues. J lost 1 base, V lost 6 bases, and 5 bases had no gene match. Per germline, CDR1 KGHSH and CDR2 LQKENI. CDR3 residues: CASSADRENTEAFF. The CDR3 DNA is TGTGCCAGCTCCGCCGACAGGGAGAACACTGAAGCTTTCTTT.

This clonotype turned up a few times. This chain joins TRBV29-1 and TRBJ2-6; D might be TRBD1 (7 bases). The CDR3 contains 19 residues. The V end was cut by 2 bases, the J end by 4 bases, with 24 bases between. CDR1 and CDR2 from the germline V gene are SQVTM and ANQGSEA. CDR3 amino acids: CSVELAEGAIKTGANVLTF. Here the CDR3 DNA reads TGCAGCGTTGAATTGGCGGAGGGGGCGATAAAAACCGGGGCCAACGTCCTGACTTTC.

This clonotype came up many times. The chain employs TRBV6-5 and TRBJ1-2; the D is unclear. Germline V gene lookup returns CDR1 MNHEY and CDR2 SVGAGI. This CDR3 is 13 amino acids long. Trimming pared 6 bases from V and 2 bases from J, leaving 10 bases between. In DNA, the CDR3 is TGTGCCAGCAGGAGGGTGGGCAACTATGGCTACACCTTC. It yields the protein CASRRVGNYGYTF.

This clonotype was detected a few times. CDR3 DNA sequence: TGCAGTGCTAGGTTCCAGTTAAACTATGGCTACACCTTC. This translates into CSARFQLNYGYTF. The rearrangement joins TRBV20-1 to TRBJ1-2; D remains unclear. The CDR3 has 13 amino acids. CDR1 is DFQATT, CDR2 SNEGSKA, per germline (reference sequence). Between the trimmed V and J ends, which lost 3 bases and 2 bases, there was a span of 10 bases.

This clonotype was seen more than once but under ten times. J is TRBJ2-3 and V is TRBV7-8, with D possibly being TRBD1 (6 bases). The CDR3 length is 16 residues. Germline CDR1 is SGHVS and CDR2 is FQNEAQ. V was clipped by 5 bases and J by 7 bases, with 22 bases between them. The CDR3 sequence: CASSPRLGTRRNTQYF. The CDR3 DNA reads TGTGCCAGCAGCCCGAGACTCGGGACACGACGAAATACGCAGTATTTT.